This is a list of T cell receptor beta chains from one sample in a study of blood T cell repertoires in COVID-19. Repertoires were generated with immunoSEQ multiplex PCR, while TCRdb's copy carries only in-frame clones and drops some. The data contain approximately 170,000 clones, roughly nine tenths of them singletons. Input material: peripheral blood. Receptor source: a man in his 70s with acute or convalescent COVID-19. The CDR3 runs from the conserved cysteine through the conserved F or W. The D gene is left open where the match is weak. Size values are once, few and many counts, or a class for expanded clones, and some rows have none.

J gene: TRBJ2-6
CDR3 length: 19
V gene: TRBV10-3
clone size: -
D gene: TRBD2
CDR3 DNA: TGTGCCATCAGTGAGCCTCGAGGGACTAGCGGGGATGGGGCCAACGTCCTGACTTTC
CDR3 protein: CAISEPRGTSGDGANVLTF

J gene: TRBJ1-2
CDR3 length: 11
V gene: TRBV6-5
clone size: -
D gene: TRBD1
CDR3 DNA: TGTGCCAGCACCTCAGGGGGTGGCTACACCTTC
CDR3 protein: CASTSGGGYTF

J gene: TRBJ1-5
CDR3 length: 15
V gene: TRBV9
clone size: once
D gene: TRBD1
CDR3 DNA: TGTGCCAGCAGCGGTACAGGGGGATCCAATCAGCCCCAGCATTTT
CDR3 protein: CASSGTGGSNQPQHF

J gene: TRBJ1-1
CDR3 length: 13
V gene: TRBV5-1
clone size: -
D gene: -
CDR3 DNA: TGCGCCAGCACCGTACAGGCGAACACTGAAGCTTTCTTT
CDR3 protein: CASTVQANTEAFF

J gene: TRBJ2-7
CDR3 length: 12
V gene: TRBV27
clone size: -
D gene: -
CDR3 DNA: TGTGCCAGCAGCCTTAGGGGTGGCGAGCAGTACTTC
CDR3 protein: CASSLRGGEQYF

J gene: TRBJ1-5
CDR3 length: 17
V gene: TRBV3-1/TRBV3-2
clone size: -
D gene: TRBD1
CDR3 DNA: TGTGCCAGCAGCCAAGATGCGGCACCAGGGGGCTATCAGCCCCAGCATTTT
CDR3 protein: CASSQDAAPGGYQPQHF

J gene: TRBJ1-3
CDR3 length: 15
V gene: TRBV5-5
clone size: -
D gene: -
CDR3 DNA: TGTGCCAGCAGCTTGGGCGGCAGGGGTGGAAACACCATATATTTT
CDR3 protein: CASSLGGRGGNTIYF

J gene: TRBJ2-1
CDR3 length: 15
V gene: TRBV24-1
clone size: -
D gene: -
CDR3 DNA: TGTGCCACCAGTGATTCTCGGTCAGGGGACAATGAGCAGTTCTTC
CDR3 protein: CATSDSRSGDNEQFF

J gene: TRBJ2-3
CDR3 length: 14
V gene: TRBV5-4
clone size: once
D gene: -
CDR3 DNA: TGTGCCAGCAGCCCGTTAGCGGAGACAGATACGCAGTATTTT
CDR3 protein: CASSPLAETDTQYF

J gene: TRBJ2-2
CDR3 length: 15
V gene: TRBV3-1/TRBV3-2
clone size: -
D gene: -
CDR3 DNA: TGTGCCAGCAGCCAAGACGACTCCAGAGAGGGGGAGCTGTTTTTT
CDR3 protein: CASSQDDSREGELFF

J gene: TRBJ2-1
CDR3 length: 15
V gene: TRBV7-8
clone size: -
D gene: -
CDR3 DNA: TGTGCCAGCAGCTTAGGAACACCCTCCTACAATGAGCAGTTCTTC
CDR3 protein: CASSLGTPSYNEQFF

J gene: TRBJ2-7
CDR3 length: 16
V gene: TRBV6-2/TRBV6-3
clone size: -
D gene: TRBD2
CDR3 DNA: TGTGCCAGCAGCCCTAGCGGGGGGCATCTGCTTTACGAGCAGTACTTC
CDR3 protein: CASSPSGGHLLYEQYF

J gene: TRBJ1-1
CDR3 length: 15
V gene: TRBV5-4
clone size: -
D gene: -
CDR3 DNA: TGTGCCAGCAGCTTATCGGCAGGGCCGTACACTGAAGCTTTCTTT
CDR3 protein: CASSLSAGPYTEAFF

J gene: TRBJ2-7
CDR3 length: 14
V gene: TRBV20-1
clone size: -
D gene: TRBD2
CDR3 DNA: TGCAGTGCTAGTAGCGGGGCGAGCTCCTACGAGCAGTACTTC
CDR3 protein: CSASSGASSYEQYF

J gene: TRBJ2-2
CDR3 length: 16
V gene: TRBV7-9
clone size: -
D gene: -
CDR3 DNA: TGTGCCAGCAGCTCGCCTCTAGACCTCTTTACCGGGGAGCTGTTTTTT
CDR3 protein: CASSSPLDLFTGELFF

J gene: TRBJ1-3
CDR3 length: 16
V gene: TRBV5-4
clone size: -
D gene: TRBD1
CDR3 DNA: TGTGCCAGCAGCACAGGGGGCCGAAGCTCTGGAAACACCATATATTTT
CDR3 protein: CASSTGGRSSGNTIYF

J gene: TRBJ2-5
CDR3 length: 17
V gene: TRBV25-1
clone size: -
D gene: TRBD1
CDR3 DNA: TGTGCCAGCAGTGAACCGCCTGGACAGGGGGCTGGAGAGACCCAGTACTTC
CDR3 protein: CASSEPPGQGAGETQYF

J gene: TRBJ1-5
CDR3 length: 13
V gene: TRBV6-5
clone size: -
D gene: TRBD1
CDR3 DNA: TGTGCCAGTAGCACAGGGGGCGGTCAGCCCCAGCATTTT
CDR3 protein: CASSTGGGQPQHF

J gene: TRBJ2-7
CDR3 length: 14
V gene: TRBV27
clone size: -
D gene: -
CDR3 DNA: TGTGCCAGCAGTTTATCACGATGGGGACTTTCTTACCACTTC
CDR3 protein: CASSLSRWGLSYHF

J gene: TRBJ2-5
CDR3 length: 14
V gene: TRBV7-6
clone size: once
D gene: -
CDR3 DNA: TGTGCCAGCAGCTTAAATCTTGGGGGGGAGACCCAGTACTTC
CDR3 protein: CASSLNLGGETQYF

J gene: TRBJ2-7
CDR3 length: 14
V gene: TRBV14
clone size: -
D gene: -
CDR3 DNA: TGTGCCAGCAGCCAAGCCGAGGCAGGGTACGAGCAGTACTTC
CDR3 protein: CASSQAEAGYEQYF

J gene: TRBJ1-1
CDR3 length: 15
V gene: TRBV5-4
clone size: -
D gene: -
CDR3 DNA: TGTGCCTATTACATAGGGGCCAACCCGAACACTGAAGCTTTCTTT
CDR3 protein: CAYYIGANPNTEAFF

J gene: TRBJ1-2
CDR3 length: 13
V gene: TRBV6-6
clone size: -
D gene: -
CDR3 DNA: TGTGCCAGCAGACCAGGGCCCAACTATGGCTACACCTTC
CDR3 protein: CASRPGPNYGYTF

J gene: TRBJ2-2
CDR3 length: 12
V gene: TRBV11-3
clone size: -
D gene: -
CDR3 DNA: TGTGCCACCGCGTCGAACACCGGGGAGCTGTTTTTT
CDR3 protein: CATASNTGELFF

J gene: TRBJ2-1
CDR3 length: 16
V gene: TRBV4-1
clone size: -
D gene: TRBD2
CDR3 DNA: TGCGCCAGCAGCCAAGATACCAGCGGGAGGGCCCCCGAGCAGTTCTTC
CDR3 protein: CASSQDTSGRAPEQFF

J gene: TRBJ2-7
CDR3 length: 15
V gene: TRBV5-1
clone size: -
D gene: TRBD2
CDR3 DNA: TGCGCCAGCAGGTCCGCTAGCGGGGGGGCATACGAGCAGTACTTC
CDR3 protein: CASRSASGGAYEQYF

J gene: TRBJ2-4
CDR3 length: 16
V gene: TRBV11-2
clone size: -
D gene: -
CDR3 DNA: TGTGCCAGCAGCCCGTACCCCCTTATAGCCTCAAACATTCAGTACTTC
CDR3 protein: CASSPYPLIASNIQYF

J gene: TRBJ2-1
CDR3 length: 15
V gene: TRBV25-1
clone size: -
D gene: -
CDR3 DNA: TGTGCCAGCAGTCAAGCGCCCCTCTCCTACAATGAGCAGTTCTTC
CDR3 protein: CASSQAPLSYNEQFF

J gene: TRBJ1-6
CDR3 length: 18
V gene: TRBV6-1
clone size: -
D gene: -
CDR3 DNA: TGTGCCAGCAGTGAAGCATACCTCTGGGGGGGGAGTAATTCACCCCTCCACTTT
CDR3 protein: CASSEAYLWGGSNSPLHF

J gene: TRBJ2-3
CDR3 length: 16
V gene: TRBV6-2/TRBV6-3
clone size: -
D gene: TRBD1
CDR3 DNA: TGTGCCAGCAGTTCCCGGACAGGGTTCAGCACAGATACGCAGTATTTT
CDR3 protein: CASSSRTGFSTDTQYF

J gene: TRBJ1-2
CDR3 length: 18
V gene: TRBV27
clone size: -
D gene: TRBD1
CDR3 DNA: TGTGCCAGCAGTCCCCTGACAGGGGGCGCCGGGGGGCACTATGGCTACACCTTC
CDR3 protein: CASSPLTGGAGGHYGYTF

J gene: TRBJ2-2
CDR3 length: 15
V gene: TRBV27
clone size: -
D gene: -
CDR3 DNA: TGTGCCAGCAGTTCACTAGACGGGGTCACCGGGGAGCTGTTTTTT
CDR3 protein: CASSSLDGVTGELFF

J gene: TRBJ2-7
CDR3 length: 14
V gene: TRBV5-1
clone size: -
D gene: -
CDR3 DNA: TGCGCCAGCAGCTTTTCTAGCGCCGCCTACGAGCAGTACTTC
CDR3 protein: CASSFSSAAYEQYF

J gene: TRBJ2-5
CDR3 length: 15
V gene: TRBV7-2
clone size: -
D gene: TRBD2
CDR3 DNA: TGTGCCAGCAGCTTTCAGCGGGGGGAAGTGGAGACCCAGTACTTC
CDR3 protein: CASSFQRGEVETQYF

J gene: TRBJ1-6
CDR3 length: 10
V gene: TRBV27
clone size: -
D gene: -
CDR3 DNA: TGTGCCAGCGCCAGGGATTCCCTCCACTTT
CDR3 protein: CASARDSLHF

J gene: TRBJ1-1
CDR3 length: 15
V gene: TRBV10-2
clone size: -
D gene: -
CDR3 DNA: TGCGCCAGAGACGAACAGGGAAGGTGTGACACTGAAGCTTTCTTT
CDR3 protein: CARDEQGRCDTEAFF

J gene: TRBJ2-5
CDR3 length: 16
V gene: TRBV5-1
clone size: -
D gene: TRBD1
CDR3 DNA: TGCGCCAGCAGTTTCCCGGGACAGGGTACCCGAGAGACCCAGTACTTC
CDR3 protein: CASSFPGQGTRETQYF

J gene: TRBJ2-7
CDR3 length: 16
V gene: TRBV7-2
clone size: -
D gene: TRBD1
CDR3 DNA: TGTGCCAGCAGCCAGAGCAGTGACAGGGGATCCTACGAGCAGTACTTC
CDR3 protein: CASSQSSDRGSYEQYF

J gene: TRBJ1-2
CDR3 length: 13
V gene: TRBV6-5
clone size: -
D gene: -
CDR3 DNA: TGTGCCAGCAGTTACGACACCTCCTATGGCTACACCTTC
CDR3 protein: CASSYDTSYGYTF

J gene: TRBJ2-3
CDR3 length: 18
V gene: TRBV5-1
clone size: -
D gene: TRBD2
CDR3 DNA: TGCGCCAGCAGCTTGGGTGATATGGCGGGAGGTTATGCAGATACGCAGTATTTT
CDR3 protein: CASSLGDMAGGYADTQYF

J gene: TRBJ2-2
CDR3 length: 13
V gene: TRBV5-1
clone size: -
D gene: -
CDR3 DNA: TGCGCCAGCAGCTCATCGAACACCGGGGAGCTGTTTTTT
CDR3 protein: CASSSSNTGELFF

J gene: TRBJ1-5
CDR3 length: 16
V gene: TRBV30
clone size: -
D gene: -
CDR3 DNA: TGTGCCTGGAGCCCGACAGGACCCGCGGGCAATCAGCCCCAGCATTTT
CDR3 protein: CAWSPTGPAGNQPQHF

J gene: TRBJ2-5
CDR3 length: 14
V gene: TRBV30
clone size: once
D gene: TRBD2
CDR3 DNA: TGTGCCTGGAGTGTAATAGCGGGGGGAAAGACCCAGTACTTC
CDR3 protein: CAWSVIAGGKTQYF

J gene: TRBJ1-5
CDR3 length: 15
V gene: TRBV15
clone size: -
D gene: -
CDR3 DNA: TGTGCCACCAGCAGAGATAGGCGGGGGTTGCAGCCCCAGCATTTT
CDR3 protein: CATSRDRRGLQPQHF

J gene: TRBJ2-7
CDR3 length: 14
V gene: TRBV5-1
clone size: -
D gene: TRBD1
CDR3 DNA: TGCGCCAGCAGCTTTCAGGGGGAAGCTTACGAGCAGTACTTC
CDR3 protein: CASSFQGEAYEQYF

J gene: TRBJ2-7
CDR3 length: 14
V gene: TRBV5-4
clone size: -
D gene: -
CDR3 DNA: TGTGCCAGCAGCTTGGGCCCTAATCCCTACGAGCAGTACTTC
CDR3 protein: CASSLGPNPYEQYF

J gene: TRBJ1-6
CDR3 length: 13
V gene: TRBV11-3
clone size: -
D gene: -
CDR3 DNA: TGTGCCAGCAGCTTAGAATCCAGATCACCCCTCCACTTT
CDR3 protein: CASSLESRSPLHF

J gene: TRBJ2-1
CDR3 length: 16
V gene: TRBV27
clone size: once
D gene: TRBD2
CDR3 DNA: TGTGCCAGCAGCAAATTGGGGACTAGCGGGAGCAATGAGCAGTTCTTC
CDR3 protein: CASSKLGTSGSNEQFF

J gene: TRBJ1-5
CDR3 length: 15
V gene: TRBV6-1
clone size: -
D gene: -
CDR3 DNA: TGTGCCAGCAGTGAAGGGAGTTTCGGCAATCAGCCCCAGCATTTT
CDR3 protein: CASSEGSFGNQPQHF

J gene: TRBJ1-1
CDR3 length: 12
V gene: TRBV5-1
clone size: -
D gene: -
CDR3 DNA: TGCGCCAGCAGAACAGGGCACACTGAAGCTTTCTTT
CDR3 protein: CASRTGHTEAFF

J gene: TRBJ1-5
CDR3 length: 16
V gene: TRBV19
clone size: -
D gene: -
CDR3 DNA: TGTGCCAGTACCTCTCGGTCGGGGGGTATTGATCAGCCCCAGCATTTT
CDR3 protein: CASTSRSGGIDQPQHF

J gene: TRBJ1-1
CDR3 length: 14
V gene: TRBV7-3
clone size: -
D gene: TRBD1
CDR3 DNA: TGTGCCAGCAGCGCAGAGACAGGGGACACTGAAGCTTTCTTT
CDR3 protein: CASSAETGDTEAFF

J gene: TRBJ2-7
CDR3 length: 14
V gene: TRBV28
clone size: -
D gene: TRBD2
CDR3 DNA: TGTGCCAGCAGACAGCGGGAGGGCCCCAACGAGCAGTACTTC
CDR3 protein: CASRQREGPNEQYF